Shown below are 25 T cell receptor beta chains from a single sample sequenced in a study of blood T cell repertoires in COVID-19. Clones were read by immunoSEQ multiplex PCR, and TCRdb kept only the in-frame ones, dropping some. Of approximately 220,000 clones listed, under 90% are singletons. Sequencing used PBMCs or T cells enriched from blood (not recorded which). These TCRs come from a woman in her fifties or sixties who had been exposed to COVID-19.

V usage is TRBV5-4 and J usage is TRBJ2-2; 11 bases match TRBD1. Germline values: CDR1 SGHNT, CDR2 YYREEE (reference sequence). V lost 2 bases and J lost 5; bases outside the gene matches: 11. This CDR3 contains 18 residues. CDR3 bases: TGTGCCAGCAGCTTAGGTGGAAGGACAGGGGGCTTGACCGGGGAGCTGTTTTTT. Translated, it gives CASSLGGRTGGLTGELFF.

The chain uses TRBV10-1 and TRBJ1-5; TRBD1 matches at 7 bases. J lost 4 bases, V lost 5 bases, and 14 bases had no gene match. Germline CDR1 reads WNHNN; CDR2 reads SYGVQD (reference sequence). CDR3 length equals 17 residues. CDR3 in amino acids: CASSTLQQGRKNQPQHF. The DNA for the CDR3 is TGCGCCAGCAGTACGCTACAACAGGGGCGGAAAAATCAGCCCCAGCATTTT.

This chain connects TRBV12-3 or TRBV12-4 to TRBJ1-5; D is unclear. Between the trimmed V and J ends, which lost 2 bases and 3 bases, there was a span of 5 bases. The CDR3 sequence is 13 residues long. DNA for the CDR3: TGTGCCAGCAGTTTATATAACAATCAGCCCCAGCATTTT. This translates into CASSLYNNQPQHF.

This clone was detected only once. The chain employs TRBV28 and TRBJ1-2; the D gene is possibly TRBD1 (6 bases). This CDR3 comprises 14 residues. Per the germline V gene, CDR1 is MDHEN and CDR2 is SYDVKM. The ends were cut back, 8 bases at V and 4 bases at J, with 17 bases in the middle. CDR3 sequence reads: CASGVGGRGYGYTF. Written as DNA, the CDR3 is TGTGCCAGCGGGGTTGGGGGCAGAGGCTATGGCTACACCTTC.

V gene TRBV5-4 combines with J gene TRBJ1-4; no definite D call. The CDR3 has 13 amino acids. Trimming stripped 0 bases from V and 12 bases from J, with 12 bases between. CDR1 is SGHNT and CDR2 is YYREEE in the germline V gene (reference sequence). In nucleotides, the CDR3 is TGTGCCAGCAGCTTGGATCTAGCCGGGGAACTGTTTTTT. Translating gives CASSLDLAGELFF.

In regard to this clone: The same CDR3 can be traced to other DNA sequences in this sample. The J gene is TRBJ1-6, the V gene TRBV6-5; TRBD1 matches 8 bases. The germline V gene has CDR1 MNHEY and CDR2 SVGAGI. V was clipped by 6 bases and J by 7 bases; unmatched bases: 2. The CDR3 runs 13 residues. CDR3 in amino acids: CASRRQGNSPLHF. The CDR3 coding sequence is TGTGCCAGCAGAAGACAGGGGAATTCACCCCTCCACTTT.

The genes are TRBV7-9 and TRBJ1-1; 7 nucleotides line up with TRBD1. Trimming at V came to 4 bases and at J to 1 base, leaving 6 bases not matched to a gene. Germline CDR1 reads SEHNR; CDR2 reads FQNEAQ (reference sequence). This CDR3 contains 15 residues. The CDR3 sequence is CASSSGGGANTEAFF. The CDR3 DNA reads TGTGCCAGCAGCTCAGGAGGGGGCGCGAACACTGAAGCTTTCTTT. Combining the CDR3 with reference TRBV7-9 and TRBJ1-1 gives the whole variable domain DTGVSQNPRHKITKRGQNVTFRCDPISEHNRLYWYRQTLGQGPEFLTYFQNEAQLEKSRLLSDRFSAERPKGSFSTLEIQRTEQGDSAMYLCASSSGGGANTEAFFGQGTRLTVV.

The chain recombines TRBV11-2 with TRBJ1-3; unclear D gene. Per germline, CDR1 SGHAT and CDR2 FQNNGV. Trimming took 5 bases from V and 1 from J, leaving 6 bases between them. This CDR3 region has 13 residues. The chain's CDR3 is CASSSSSGNTIYF. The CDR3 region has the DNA TGTGCCAGCAGCAGCTCTTCTGGAAACACCATATATTTT.

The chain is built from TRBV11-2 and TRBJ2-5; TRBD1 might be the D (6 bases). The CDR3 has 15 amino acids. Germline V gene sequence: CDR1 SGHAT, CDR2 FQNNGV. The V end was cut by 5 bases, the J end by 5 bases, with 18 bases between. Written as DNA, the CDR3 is TGTGCCAGCAGCCAGGAGTGGGGGCAGGCCGAGACCCAGTACTTC. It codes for CASSQEWGQAETQYF. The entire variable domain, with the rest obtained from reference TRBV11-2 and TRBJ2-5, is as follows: EAGVAQSPRYKIIEKRQSVAFWCNPISGHATLYWYQQILGQGPKLLIQFQNNGVVDDSQLPKDRFSAERLKGVDSTLKIQPAKLEDSAVYLCASSQEWGQAETQYFGPGTRLLVL.

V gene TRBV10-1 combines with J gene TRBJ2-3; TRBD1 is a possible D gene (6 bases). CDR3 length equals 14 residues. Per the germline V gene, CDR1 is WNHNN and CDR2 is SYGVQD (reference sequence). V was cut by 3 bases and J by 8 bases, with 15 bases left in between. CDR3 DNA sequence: TGCGCCAGCAGTGATAGGGGGTTATGGGGTACGCAGTATTTT. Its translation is CASSDRGLWGTQYF.

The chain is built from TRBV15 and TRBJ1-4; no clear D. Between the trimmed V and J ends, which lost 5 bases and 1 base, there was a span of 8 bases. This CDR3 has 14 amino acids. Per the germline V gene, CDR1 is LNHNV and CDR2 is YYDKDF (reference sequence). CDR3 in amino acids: CATSEGGTNEKLFF. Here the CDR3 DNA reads TGTGCCACCAGCGAGGGAGGAACTAATGAAAAACTGTTTTTT.

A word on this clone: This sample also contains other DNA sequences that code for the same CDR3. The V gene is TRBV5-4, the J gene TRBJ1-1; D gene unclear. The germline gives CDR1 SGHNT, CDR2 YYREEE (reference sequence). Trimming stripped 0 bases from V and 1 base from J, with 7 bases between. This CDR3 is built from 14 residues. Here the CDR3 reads CASSLDPRNTEAFF. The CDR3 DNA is TGTGCCAGCAGCTTGGACCCTAGGAACACTGAAGCTTTCTTT. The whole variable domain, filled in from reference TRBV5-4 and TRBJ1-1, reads ETGVTQSPTHLIKTRGQQVTLRCSSQSGHNTVSWYQQALGQGPQFIFQYYREEENGRGNFPPRFSGLQFPNYSSELNVNALELDDSALYLCASSLDPRNTEAFFGQGTRLTVV.

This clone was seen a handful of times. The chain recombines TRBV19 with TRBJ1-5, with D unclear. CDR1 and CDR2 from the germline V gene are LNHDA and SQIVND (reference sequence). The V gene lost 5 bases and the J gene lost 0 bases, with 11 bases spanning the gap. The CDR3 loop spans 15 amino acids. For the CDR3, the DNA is TGTGCCAGTAGTGCGACACTGTATAGCAATCAGCCCCAGCATTTT. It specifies CASSATLYSNQPQHF.

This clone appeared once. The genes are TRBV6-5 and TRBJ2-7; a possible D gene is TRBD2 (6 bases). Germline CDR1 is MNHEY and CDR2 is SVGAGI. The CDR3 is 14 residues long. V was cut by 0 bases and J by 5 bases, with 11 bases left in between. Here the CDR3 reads CASSYSQEGHEQYF. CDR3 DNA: TGTGCCAGCAGTTACTCCCAGGAGGGCCACGAGCAGTACTTC.

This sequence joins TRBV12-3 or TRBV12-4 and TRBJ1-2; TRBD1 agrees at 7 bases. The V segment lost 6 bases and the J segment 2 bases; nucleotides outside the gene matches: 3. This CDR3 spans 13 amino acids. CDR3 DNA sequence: TGTGCCAGCAGGGGACAGTGGAACTATGGCTACACCTTC. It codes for CASRGQWNYGYTF.

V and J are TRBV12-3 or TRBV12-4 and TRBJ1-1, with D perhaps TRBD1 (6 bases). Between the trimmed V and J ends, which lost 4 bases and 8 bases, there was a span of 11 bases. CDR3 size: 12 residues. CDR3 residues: CASSSGGQEAFF. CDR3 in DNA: TGTGCCAGCAGTTCCGGCGGACAGGAAGCTTTCTTT.

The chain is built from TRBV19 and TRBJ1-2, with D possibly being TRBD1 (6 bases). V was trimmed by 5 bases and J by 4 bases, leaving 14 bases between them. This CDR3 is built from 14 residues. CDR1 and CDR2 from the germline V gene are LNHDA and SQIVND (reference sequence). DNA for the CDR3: TGTGCCAGTAGTTTGGACAGACGCATCTATGGCTACACCTTC. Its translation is CASSLDRRIYGYTF.

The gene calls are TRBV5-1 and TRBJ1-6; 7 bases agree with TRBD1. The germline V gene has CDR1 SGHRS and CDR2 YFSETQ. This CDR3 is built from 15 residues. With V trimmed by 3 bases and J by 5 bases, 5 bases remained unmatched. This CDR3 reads CASSSGTANNSPLHF. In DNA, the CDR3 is TGCGCCAGCAGCTCCGGGACAGCCAATAATTCACCCCTCCACTTT.

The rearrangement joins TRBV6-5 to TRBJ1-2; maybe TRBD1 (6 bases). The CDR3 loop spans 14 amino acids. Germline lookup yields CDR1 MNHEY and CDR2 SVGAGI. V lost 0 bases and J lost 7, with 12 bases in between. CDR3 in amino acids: CASSYSGGGRGYTF. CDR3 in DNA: TGTGCCAGCAGTTACTCAGGGGGGGGTCGTGGCTACACCTTC.

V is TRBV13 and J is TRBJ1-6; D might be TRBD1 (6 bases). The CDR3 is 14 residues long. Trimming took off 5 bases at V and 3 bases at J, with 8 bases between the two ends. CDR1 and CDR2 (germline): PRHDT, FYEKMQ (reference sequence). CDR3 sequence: CASSNRDYNSPLHF. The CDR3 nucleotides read TGTGCCAGCAGCAACAGGGACTATAATTCACCCCTCCACTTT.

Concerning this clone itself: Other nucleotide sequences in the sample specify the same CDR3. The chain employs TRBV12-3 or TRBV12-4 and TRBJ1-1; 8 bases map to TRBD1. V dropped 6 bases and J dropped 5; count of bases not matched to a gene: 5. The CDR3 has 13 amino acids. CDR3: CASRRQGRTEAFF. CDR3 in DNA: TGTGCCAGCAGGAGACAGGGGCGAACTGAAGCTTTCTTT.

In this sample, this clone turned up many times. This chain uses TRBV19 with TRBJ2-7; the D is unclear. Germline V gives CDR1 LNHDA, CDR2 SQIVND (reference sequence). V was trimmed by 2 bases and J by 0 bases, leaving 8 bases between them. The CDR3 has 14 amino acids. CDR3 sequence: CASSISDGSYEQYF. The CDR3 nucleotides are TGTGCCAGTAGTATAAGCGACGGCTCCTACGAGCAGTACTTC.

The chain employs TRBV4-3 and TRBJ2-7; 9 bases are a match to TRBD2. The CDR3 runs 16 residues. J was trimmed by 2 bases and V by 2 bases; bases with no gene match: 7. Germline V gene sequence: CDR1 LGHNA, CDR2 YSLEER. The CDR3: CASSQLSGGTPYEQYF. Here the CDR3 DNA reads TGCGCCAGCAGCCAATTAAGCGGGGGGACACCCTACGAGCAGTACTTC.

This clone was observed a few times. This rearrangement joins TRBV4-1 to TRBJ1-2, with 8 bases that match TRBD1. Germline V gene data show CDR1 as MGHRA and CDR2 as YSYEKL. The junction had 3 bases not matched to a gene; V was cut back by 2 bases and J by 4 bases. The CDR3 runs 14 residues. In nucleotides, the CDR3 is TGCGCCAGCAGCCAAACCGACAGGGGCTATGGCTACACCTTC. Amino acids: CASSQTDRGYGYTF.

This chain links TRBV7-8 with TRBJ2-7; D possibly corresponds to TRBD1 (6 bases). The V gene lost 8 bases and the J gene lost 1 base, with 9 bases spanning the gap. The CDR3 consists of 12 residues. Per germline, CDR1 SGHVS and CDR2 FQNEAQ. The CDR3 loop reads CASGGQSYEQYF. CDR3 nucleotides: TGTGCCAGCGGAGGACAGTCCTACGAGCAGTACTTC.